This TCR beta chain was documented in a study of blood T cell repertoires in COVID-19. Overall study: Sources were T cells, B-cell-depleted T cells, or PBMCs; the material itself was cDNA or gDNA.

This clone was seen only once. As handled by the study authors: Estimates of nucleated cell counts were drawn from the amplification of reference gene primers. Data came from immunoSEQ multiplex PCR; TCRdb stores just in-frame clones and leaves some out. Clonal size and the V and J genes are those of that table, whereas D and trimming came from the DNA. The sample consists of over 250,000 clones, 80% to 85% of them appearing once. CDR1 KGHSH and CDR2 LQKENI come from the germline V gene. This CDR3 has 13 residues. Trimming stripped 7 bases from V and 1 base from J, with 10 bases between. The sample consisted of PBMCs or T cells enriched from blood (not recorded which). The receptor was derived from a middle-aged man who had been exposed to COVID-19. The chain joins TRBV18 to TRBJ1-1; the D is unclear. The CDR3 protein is CASFVTQNTEAFF. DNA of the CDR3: TGTGCCAGCTTCGTTACACAGAACACTGAAGCTTTCTTT.